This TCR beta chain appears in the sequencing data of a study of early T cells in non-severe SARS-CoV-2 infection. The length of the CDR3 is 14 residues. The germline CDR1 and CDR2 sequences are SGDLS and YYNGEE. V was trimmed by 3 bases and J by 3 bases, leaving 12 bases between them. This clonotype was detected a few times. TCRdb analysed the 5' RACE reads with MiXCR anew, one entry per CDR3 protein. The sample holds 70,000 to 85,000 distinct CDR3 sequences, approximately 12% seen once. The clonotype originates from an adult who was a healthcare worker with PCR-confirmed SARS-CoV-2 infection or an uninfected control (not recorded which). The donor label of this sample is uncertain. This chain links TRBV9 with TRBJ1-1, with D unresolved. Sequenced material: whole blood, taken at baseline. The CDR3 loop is CASSAGPGYTEAFF. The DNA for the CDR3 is TGTGCCAGCAGCGCTGGTCCGGGCTACACTGAAGCTTTCTTT.